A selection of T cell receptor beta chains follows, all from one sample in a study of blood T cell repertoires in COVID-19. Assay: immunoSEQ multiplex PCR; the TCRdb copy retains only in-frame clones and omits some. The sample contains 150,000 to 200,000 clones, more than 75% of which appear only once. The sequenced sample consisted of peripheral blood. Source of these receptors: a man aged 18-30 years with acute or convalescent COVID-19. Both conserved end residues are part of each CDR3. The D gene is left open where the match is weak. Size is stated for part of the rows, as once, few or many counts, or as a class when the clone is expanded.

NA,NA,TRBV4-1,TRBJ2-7,TGCGCCAGCAGCCAAGTGGAGGGACAGCCCTACGAGCAGTACTTC,CASSQVEGQPYEQYF
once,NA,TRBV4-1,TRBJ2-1,TGCGCCAGCAGCCAAGATCTCCCGGGGAGCTCCTACAATGAGCAGTTCTTC,CASSQDLPGSSYNEQFF
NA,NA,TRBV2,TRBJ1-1,TGTGCCAGCAGAGAGGCTGGGAACACTGAAGCTTTCTTT,CASREAGNTEAFF
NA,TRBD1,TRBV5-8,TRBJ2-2,TGTGCCAGCAGCCCGAGACAGGGGGCGAGCACCGGGGAGCTGTTTTTT,CASSPRQGASTGELFF
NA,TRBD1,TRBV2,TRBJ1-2,TGTGCCAGCAGTGAAGCGGGGGGACAGGGGCTCTATGGCTACACCTTC,CASSEAGGQGLYGYTF
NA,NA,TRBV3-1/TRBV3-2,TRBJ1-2,TGTGCCAGCAGCCAAGGGACCGGGTTCTCCCGGGGCTATGGCTACACCTTC,CASSQGTGFSRGYGYTF
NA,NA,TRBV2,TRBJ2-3,TGTGCCAGCAGCGAGAGGGCAGGTCGCGGCACAGATACGCAGTATTTT,CASSERAGRGTDTQYF
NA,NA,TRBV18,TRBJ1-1,TGTGCCAGCTCCCCTGGCAGGGGAAACACTGAAGCTTTCTTT,CASSPGRGNTEAFF
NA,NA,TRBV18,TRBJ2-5,TGTGCCAGCTCGGTACAGGAGCAAGAGACCCAGTACTTC,CASSVQEQETQYF
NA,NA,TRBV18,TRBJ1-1,TGTGCCAGCTCAGAGGTTCCCACTGAAGCTTTCTTT,CASSEVPTEAFF
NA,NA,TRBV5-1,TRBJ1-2,TGCGCCAGCAGCCCGATAAGGGAGGATGGCTACACCTTC,CASSPIREDGYTF
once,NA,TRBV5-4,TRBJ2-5,TGTGCCAGCAGCTTTAGTTCGGGTGGTGGGGAGACCCAGTACTTC,CASSFSSGGGETQYF
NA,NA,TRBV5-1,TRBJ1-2,TGCGCCAGCAGCCCCCTCGGACAACCGAATAACTATGGCTACACCTTC,CASSPLGQPNNYGYTF
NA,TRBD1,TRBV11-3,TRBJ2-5,TGTGCCAGCAGCTTAGCCCTGGGACAGGAAGAGACCCAGTACTTC,CASSLALGQEETQYF
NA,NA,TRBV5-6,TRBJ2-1,TGTGCCAGCAGCTTGACGGGAGAGCAGTTCTTC,CASSLTGEQFF
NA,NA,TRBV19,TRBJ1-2,TGTGCCAGTAGAACCCCCGGGGACTATGGCTACACCTTC,CASRTPGDYGYTF
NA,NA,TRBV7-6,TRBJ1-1,TGTGCCAGCAGCTCCGGGAGGAACACTGAAGCTTTCTTT,CASSSGRNTEAFF
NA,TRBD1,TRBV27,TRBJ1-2,TGTGCCAGCAGACGTCAGGGGGTTGGCTATGGCTACACCTTC,CASRRQGVGYGYTF
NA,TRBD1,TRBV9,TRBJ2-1,TGTGCCAGCAGCAAGTGGAGACAGGGGATAAACAATGAGCAGTTCTTC,CASSKWRQGINNEQFF
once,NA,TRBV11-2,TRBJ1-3,TGTGCCAGCAGCCTAAACGGGGGGGTAACTGGAAACACCATATATTTT,CASSLNGGVTGNTIYF
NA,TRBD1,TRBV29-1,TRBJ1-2,TGCAGCACCTTACAGGGGATGGGGGGCTACACCTTC,CSTLQGMGGYTF
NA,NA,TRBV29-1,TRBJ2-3,TGCAGCGAGCGCGGGGACAGCACAGATACGCAGTATTTT,CSERGDSTDTQYF
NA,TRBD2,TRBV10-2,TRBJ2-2,TGCGCCAGCAGGGGAGGCGGGAGAGGGGCCGGGGAGCTGTTTTTT,CASRGGGRGAGELFF
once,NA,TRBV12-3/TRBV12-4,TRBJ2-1,TGTGCCAGCAGCTCCCGGGGGGAGCAGTTCTTC,CASSSRGEQFF
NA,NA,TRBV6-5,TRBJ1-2,TGTGCCAGCAGCCGCTTACTTGGGGGCGGCTACACCTTC,CASSRLLGGGYTF
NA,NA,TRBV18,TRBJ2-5,TGTGCCAGCTCACTGGAGGAGACCCAGTACTTC,CASSLEETQYF
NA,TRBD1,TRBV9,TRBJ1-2,TGTGCCAGCAGCGGGACAGGGGGCGCTATATATGGCTACACCTTC,CASSGTGGAIYGYTF
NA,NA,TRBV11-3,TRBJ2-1,TGTGCCAGCAGCCACCGGGACTCCGGCAATGAGCAGTTCTTC,CASSHRDSGNEQFF
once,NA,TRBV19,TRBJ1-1,TGTGCCAGTCGTCCCCCGCGCATGAACACTGAAGCTTTCTTT,CASRPPRMNTEAFF
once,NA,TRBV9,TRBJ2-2,TGTGCCAGCAGCGTATCAGTCGGGGAGCTGTTTTTT,CASSVSVGELFF
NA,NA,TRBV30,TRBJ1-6,TGTGCCTGGAGTCGAAGTCAGGGTCATGGATCACCCCTCCACTTT,CAWSRSQGHGSPLHF
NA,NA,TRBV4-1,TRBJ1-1,TGCGCCAGCAGCCAAGATGCGACATGGGGGGATGGGGCTTTCTTT,CASSQDATWGDGAFF
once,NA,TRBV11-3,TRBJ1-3,TGTGCCAGCAGCTTAGACTCCCGGAGCTCTGGAAACACCATATATTTT,CASSLDSRSSGNTIYF
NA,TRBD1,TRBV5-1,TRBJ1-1,TGCGCCAGCAGCTACCTACCGGGACAGATGAACACTGAAGCTTTCTTT,CASSYLPGQMNTEAFF
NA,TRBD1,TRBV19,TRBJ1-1,TGTGCCAGTAGTAGTCCCCGGGCCCCGACAGGGGGCACGGGTACTGAAGCTTTCTTT,CASSSPRAPTGGTGTEAFF
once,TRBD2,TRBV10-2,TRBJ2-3,TGCGCCAGCAGTGAGTTACTAGCGGGAGGGGGTACGCAGTATTTT,CASSELLAGGGTQYF
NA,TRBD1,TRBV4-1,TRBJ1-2,TGCGCCAGCAGCCAAGCGACAGGGAAAAAAGTTTATGGCTACACCTTC,CASSQATGKKVYGYTF
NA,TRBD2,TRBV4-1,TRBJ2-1,TGCGCCAGCAGCCAACAACTAGCGGGAGGCTATGAGCAGTTCTTC,CASSQQLAGGYEQFF
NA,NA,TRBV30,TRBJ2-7,TGTGCCTGGAGTGTAAACAGGGACGAGCAGTACTTC,CAWSVNRDEQYF
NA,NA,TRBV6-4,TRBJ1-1,TGTGCCAGCAGGAACACAGGGAACACTGAAGCTTTCTTT,CASRNTGNTEAFF
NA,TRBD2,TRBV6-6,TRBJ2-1,TGTGCCAGCAGGCTAGGGGCGGGAGCTACCTACAATGAGCAGTTCTTC,CASRLGAGATYNEQFF
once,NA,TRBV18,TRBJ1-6,TGTGCCAGCTCACCACTATCAGGGAATATGATCTCCTATAATTCACCCCTCCACTTT,CASSPLSGNMISYNSPLHF
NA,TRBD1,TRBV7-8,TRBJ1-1,TGTGCCAGCAGCCCCGGGACAGGGGATCAGAGAACTGAAGCTTTCTTT,CASSPGTGDQRTEAFF
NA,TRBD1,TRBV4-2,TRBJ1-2,TGTGCCAGCAGCCAAGATGGGGACAGTAACTATGGCTACACCTTC,CASSQDGDSNYGYTF
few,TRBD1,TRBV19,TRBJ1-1,TGTGCCAGTAAGCGGCCCAGGGGGCGCGACACTGAAGCTTTCTTT,CASKRPRGRDTEAFF
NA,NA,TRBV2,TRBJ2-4,TGTGCCAGCAGCGAAGCGGTTGATGGAGTTCTAGCCAAAAACATTCAGTACTTC,CASSEAVDGVLAKNIQYF
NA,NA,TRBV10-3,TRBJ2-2,TGTGCCATCAGGTCGGACTCGAGGGCCGGGGAGCTGTTTTTT,CAIRSDSRAGELFF
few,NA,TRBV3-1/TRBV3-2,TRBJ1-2,TGTGCCAGCAGCCAAGCTCGACAGTACTATGGCTACACCTTC,CASSQARQYYGYTF
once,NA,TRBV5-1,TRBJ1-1,TGCGCCAGCAGCTTTATGATTTTGGGGACCGGGACAATGAACACTGAAGCTTTCTTT,CASSFMILGTGTMNTEAFF
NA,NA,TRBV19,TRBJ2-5,TGTGCCAGTAGCCCGGGTGGGGGCAGGGAGACCCAGTACTTC,CASSPGGGRETQYF
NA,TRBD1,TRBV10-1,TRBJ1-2,TGCGCCAGCAGTGAGTCGGGGACAGGGGGCCTCTATGGCTACACCTTC,CASSESGTGGLYGYTF
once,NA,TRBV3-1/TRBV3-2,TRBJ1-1,TGTGCCAGCAGCCAAGGGGGCCGGGGGTCGGAAGCTTTCTTT,CASSQGGRGSEAFF